Included here is one TCR beta chain sequence, with context. This entry belongs to a study of blood T cell repertoires in COVID-19. Study at large: Sites across the United States, Italy and Spain contributed samples from acute and convalescent COVID-19. PBMCs, B-cell-depleted T cells, or T cells were the source of the cDNA or gDNA that made up the material.

With 5 bases removed from V and 0 bases from J, the gap between germline ends came to 13 bases. The germline gives CDR1 SEHNR, CDR2 FQNEAQ (reference sequence). The CDR3 runs 15 residues. In the original analysis: Amplification with reference gene primers provided the estimates of nucleated cell counts. The repertoire was sequenced with immunoSEQ multiplex PCR; TCRdb's copy has only in-frame clones and lacks some. That table furnishes V, J and clone size, whereas the DNA furnished D and trimming. The profile shows approximately 350,000 clones, about 90% of them singletons. The sequence was obtained from a man in his forties with acute or convalescent COVID-19. Sequences were obtained from peripheral blood. This sequence joins TRBV7-9 and TRBJ1-1, with D hard to call. CDR3 DNA sequence: TGTGCCAGCAGCCCCGGGGATGATATGAACACTGAAGCTTTCTTT. Translating gives CASSPGDDMNTEAFF.